A single sample is the source of the 21 T cell receptor beta chains below, sequenced in a study of blood T cells in healthy people across ages. Together with a sample-barcoded 5' primer, a J-beta primer mix was included in a second PCR lasting about 6 to 11 cycles. TCRdb processed the 5' RACE reads anew with MiXCR; each CDR3 protein has one entry. In the table there are about 640,000 distinct CDR3 sequences, around 54% of which are singletons. Sequencing was carried out using blood. These receptors were taken from a man between 60 and 70 years old in good health.

CDR3 residues: CASTQPMGYEQYF. The CDR3 DNA follows: TGTGCCAGCACCCAACCGATGGGCTACGAGCAGTACTTC. V gene TRBV5-5 combines with J gene TRBJ2-7; no clear D gene. The V end was cut by 6 bases, the J end by 3 bases, with 13 bases between. The CDR3 is 13 residues long. Germline V lookup: CDR1 SGHKS, CDR2 YYEKEE (reference sequence).

This chain connects TRBV5-4 to TRBJ2-7, with 8 bases fitting TRBD1. CDR1 and CDR2 from the germline V gene are SGHNT and YYREEE (reference sequence). Trimming took 3 bases from V and 0 from J; bases not matched to a gene: 5. The CDR3 consists of 15 residues. As DNA, the CDR3 is TGTGCCAGCAGCTCCCGACAGGGGAGCTCCTACGAGCAGTACTTC. It yields the protein CASSSRQGSSYEQYF.

Remarks on this clonotype: At one boundary the junction diverges from the germline segment, which might be a read error. J is TRBJ1-2 and V is TRBV4-1; D may be TRBD1 (5 bases). The CDR3 loop spans 15 amino acids. CDR1 and CDR2 (germline): MGHRA, YSYEKL. The CDR3 DNA is TGCGCCAGCAGCCAACGAACGGGGGTAGACTATGGCAACACCTTC. Protein sequence: CASSQRTGVDYGNTF.

The chain employs TRBV11-3 and TRBJ2-5; 13 positions agree with TRBD2. The J call may be wrong; the DNA end is better matched by TRBJ2-7. The CDR3 has 17 residues. Germline lookup yields CDR1 SGHNT and CDR2 YENEEA. Here the CDR3 reads CASSFRTSGGPSSEQYF. The CDR3 DNA sequence: TGTGCCAGCAGCTTTAGGACTAGCGGGGGCCCCTCGTCCGAGCAGTACTTC.

The chain employs TRBV11-2 and TRBJ2-2; perhaps TRBD1 as D (5 bases). The CDR3 loop spans 14 amino acids. CDR1 is SGHAT, CDR2 FQNNGV, per germline. V gave up 3 bases and J gave up 5 bases, with 10 bases separating them. The DNA for the CDR3 is TGTGCCAGCAGCTTCAACCACAGGACCGGGGAGCTGTTTTTT. Translated: CASSFNHRTGELFF. Based on the CDR3 plus reference TRBV11-2 and TRBJ2-2, the full variable domain is EAGVAQSPRYKIIEKRQSVAFWCNPISGHATLYWYQQILGQGPKLLIQFQNNGVVDDSQLPKDRFSAERLKGVDSTLKIQPAKLEDSAVYLCASSFNHRTGELFFGEGSRLTVL.

The gene calls are TRBV20-1 and TRBJ2-5; maybe TRBD1 (5 bases). V lost 3 bases, J lost 3 bases, and 11 bases lay in between. The CDR3 is 13 amino acids. The germline V gene encodes CDR1 DFQATT and CDR2 SNEGSKA (reference sequence). The CDR3 region is CSASWGNEETQYF. The DNA for the CDR3 is TGCAGTGCTAGCTGGGGCAACGAAGAGACCCAGTACTTC.

V is TRBV9 and J is TRBJ1-4; D not certain. The CDR3 is made up of 16 amino acids. Trimming shortened V by 1 base and J by 0 bases, and 10 bases separated the two germline ends. The V gene's germline CDR1 is SGDLS and CDR2 YYNGEE. CDR3 bases: TGTGCCAGCAGCGTACGACATGCTGCAACTAATGAAAAACTGTTTTTT. Encoded protein: CASSVRHAATNEKLFF.

The chain combines TRBV19 with TRBJ2-5; TRBD2 aligns across 9 bases. V was pared by 3 bases and J by 5 bases, with 1 base of the junction left unmatched. CDR1 LNHDA and CDR2 SQIVND come from the germline V gene (reference sequence). CDR3 length equals 13 residues. CDR3 nucleotides: TGTGCCAGTAGTATGACTAGCGGCGAGACCCAGTACTTC. Translated, it gives CASSMTSGETQYF.

This chain connects TRBV3-1 to TRBJ2-6; D is undetermined. Germline lookup yields CDR1 LGHDT and CDR2 YNNKEL (reference sequence). Trimming removed 11 bases from V and 1 base from J, with 15 bases in between. The CDR3 covers 15 residues. The CDR3 DNA is TGTGCCTCACGGGCCCCCGGTTCTGGGGCCAACGTCCTGACTTTC. Protein sequence: CASRAPGSGANVLTF.

The chain carries TRBV29-1 and TRBJ2-1; 10 nucleotides match TRBD1. Germline loops: CDR1 SQVTM, CDR2 ANQGSEA. The V segment lost 4 bases and the J segment 8 bases; nucleotides outside the gene matches: 2. This CDR3 is 12 amino acids long. In DNA, the CDR3 is TGCAGCGTTGGACAGGGGGCGGATGAGCAGTTCTTC. It is translated as CSVGQGADEQFF.

The sample holds a few counts of this clonotype. V gene TRBV20-1 combines with J gene TRBJ2-3; weak D call: TRBD2 (6 bases). Trimming shortened V by 3 bases and J by 9 bases, and 19 bases separated the two germline ends. This CDR3 region has 14 residues. Per germline, CDR1 DFQATT and CDR2 SNEGSKA (reference sequence). The CDR3: CSASLASPGWTQYF. CDR3 DNA sequence: TGCAGTGCTAGCCTAGCGAGTCCAGGTTGGACGCAGTATTTT.

The chain employs TRBV4-2 and TRBJ2-3, with a tentative D call TRBD2 (6 bases). Germline V gives CDR1 LGHNA, CDR2 YNFKEQ. The CDR3 length is 15 residues. The germline V and J ends were trimmed by 0 bases and 2 bases, with 9 bases remaining between them. The chain's CDR3 is CASSQEEGFTDTQYF. Here the CDR3 DNA reads TGTGCCAGCAGCCAAGAGGAGGGCTTCACAGATACGCAGTATTTT.

The chain has TRBV20-1 and TRBJ2-2; TRBD2 aligns across 9 bases. V lost 4 bases to trimming and J lost 1 base; unmatched junction nucleotides: 1. Germline V lookup: CDR1 DFQATT, CDR2 SNEGSKA (reference sequence). The CDR3 length is 14 residues. CDR3 DNA sequence: TGCAGTGCTAAAGCGGGGGGGAACACCGGGGAGCTGTTTTTT. Translating it yields CSAKAGGNTGELFF.

The genes are TRBV5-1 and TRBJ2-1, with TRBD2 as a possible D gene (5 bases). V was clipped by 0 bases and J by 2 bases, with 15 bases between them. Germline values: CDR1 SGHRS, CDR2 YFSETQ. The CDR3 sequence is 17 residues long. DNA for the CDR3: TGCGCCAGCAGCTTGGCCGTAACAGCGGAGCCCTACAATGAGCAGTTCTTC. It codes for CASSLAVTAEPYNEQFF. Looking up the rest from reference TRBV5-1 and TRBJ2-1 gives the full variable domain: KAGVTQTPRYLIKTRGQQVTLSCSPISGHRSVSWYQQTPGQGLQFLFEYFSETQRNKGNFPGRFSGRQFSNSRSEMNVSTLELGDSALYLCASSLAVTAEPYNEQFFGPGTRLTVL.

This chain links TRBV6-5 with TRBJ2-7, with D unclear. The DNA matches TRBJ2-5 better at its end, which makes the J call doubtful. CDR3 length: 15 amino acids. Germline-derived CDR1 and CDR2 are MNHEY and SVGAGI. In DNA, the CDR3 is TGTGCCAGCAGTTACTCCGGCAGCCCCGGAGCGACCCAGTACTTC. Its translation is CASSYSGSPGATQYF.

V and J are TRBV20-1 and TRBJ2-1, with unresolved D. CDR1 is DFQATT, CDR2 SNEGSKA, per germline (reference sequence). Deletions cut 0 bases from V and 9 bases from J, with 18 bases between. This CDR3 is built from 15 residues. As DNA, the CDR3 is TGCAGTGCTAGAGATCGGCGGACGGTGAGGAGTGAGCAGTTCTTC. Translation gives CSARDRRTVRSEQFF.

This clonotype appeared a few times. The rearrangement joins TRBV5-1 to TRBJ1-6; the D gene is possibly TRBD1 (5 bases). Germline V CDR1 and CDR2: SGHRS, YFSETQ. CDR3 size: 14 residues. V shed 1 base and J shed 8 bases, with 10 bases lying between them. The CDR3 sequence is CASSLSGGDSPLHF. In nucleotides, the CDR3 is TGCGCCAGCAGCTTGTCCGGGGGGGATTCACCCCTCCACTTT.

The chain employs TRBV7-2 and TRBJ2-1; TRBD2 matches 9 bases. The CDR3 is made up of 15 amino acids. The trim removed 5 bases at V and 4 bases at J, leaving 6 bases unmatched. Germline V gene sequence: CDR1 SGHTA, CDR2 FQGNSA. The CDR3 reads CASSQTSGPYNEQFF. As DNA, the CDR3 is TGTGCCAGCAGCCAGACTAGCGGCCCTTACAATGAGCAGTTCTTC.

The V gene is TRBV27, the J gene TRBJ1-6; D is unresolved. CDR1 and CDR2 from the germline V gene are MNHEY and SMNVEV (reference sequence). CDR3 size: 15 residues. Trimming stripped 0 bases from V and 7 bases from J, with 10 bases between. The CDR3 DNA is TGTGCCAGCAGTTTATCCGACGCTAGAAATTCACCCCTCCACTTT. The encoded protein is CASSLSDARNSPLHF.

The chain couples TRBV6-6 to TRBJ2-2; D may match TRBD1 or TRBD2 (6 bases each). This CDR3 contains 14 residues. Germline CDR1 reads MNHNY; CDR2 reads SVGAGI (reference sequence). V lost 5 bases to trimming and J lost 5 bases, with 12 bases between them. This CDR3 is CASSIRGLTGELFF. The CDR3 nucleotides are TGTGCCAGCAGTATTCGGGGGCTAACCGGGGAGCTGTTTTTT.

The chain links TRBV10-3 to TRBJ2-1; possibly TRBD1 or TRBD2 for D (5 bases each). Germline CDR1 reads ENHRY; CDR2 reads SYGVKD. V was cut by 6 bases and J by 11 bases, with 11 bases left in between. The CDR3 consists of 11 residues. The CDR3 reads CAIRERDQQFF. For the CDR3, the DNA is TGTGCCATCAGGGAGAGGGACCAGCAGTTCTTC.